The rows below give T cell receptor beta chains drawn from one sample of a study of OX40 agonist ivuxolimab in advanced cancers. The protocol was immunoSEQ multiplex PCR, while the TCRdb copy is restricted to in-frame clones and leaves out a portion. The sample shows tens of thousands of clones, about 88% of them seen only once. This material consisted of CD4+ or CD8+ T cells sorted from blood, taken in a trial of the OX40 agonist ivuxolimab. The receptors derive from an adult with an advanced solid tumor such as melanoma, head and neck, liver or kidney cancer. CDR3s include the opening cysteine and the closing phenylalanine or tryptophan. The D gene is left open where the match is weak. Expanded clones are given a class, and other clones once, few, many or no size at all.

CDR3,DNA,J,V,D,size
CASSVAGIPNEQFF,TGTGCCAGTAGTGTAGCGGGGATACCCAATGAGCAGTTCTTC,TRBJ2-1,TRBV19,TRBD2,NA
CASSSEGDTQYF,TGCGCCAGCAGCTCAGAGGGGGATACGCAGTATTTT,TRBJ2-3,TRBV5-1,NA,NA
CASSASRATHSPLHF,TGTGCCAGCAGCGCCAGCAGGGCTACCCATTCACCCCTCCACTTT,TRBJ1-6,TRBV9,NA,NA
CASSQAGTRRTDTQYF,TGTGCCAGCAGCCAAGCAGGAACTAGACGCACAGATACGCAGTATTTT,TRBJ2-3,TRBV14,NA,NA
CSVGRGTGYTF,TGCAGCGTGGGCAGGGGGACTGGCTACACCTTC,TRBJ1-2,TRBV29-1,TRBD1,NA
CASSARTGATNQPQHF,TGTGCCAGCAGTGCAAGGACAGGGGCGACCAATCAGCCCCAGCATTTT,TRBJ1-5,TRBV6-1,TRBD1,once
CASSRTGVDGYTF,TGTGCCAGCAGCCGTACAGGGGTGGATGGCTACACCTTC,TRBJ1-2,TRBV5-6,TRBD1,NA
CASSRLAGATYEQYF,TGTGCCAGCAGTCGACTAGCGGGGGCTACCTACGAGCAGTACTTC,TRBJ2-7,TRBV7-8,TRBD2,NA
CASSNVAGLNTGELFF,TGTGCCAGTAGTAATGTGGCAGGCCTCAACACCGGGGAGCTGTTTTTT,TRBJ2-2,TRBV19,NA,NA
CASSPRTGSGNTIYF,TGTGCCAGCAGCCCAAGGACGGGATCTGGAAACACCATATATTTT,TRBJ1-3,TRBV11-1,NA,NA
CASSSGASNEKLFF,TGCGCCAGCAGTTCGGGGGCAAGTAATGAAAAACTGTTTTTT,TRBJ1-4,TRBV5-1,NA,NA
CASSPSGGHGTQYF,TGTGCCAGCAGCCCGTCGGGGGGGCACGGGACCCAGTACTTC,TRBJ2-5,TRBV11-2,TRBD2,NA
CASTGQGTTDTQYF,TGTGCCAGCACGGGACAGGGGACCACAGATACGCAGTATTTT,TRBJ2-3,TRBV5-6,TRBD1,once
CASSQLSRATTPHNGYTF,TGTGCCAGCTCACAGCTTTCTAGGGCAACGACTCCACACAATGGCTACACCTTC,TRBJ1-2,TRBV18,NA,NA
CASSVQGNTGELFF,TGTGCCAGCAGTGTTCAGGGGAACACCGGGGAGCTGTTTTTT,TRBJ2-2,TRBV6-4,NA,NA
CASSIRSGFYNEQFF,TGTGCCAGTAGTATTAGGAGCGGATTCTACAATGAGCAGTTCTTC,TRBJ2-1,TRBV19,NA,NA
CASSESWVAGAHGELFF,TGCGCCAGCAGTGAGTCGTGGGTAGCGGGGGCCCACGGGGAGCTGTTTTTT,TRBJ2-2,TRBV10-1,TRBD2,once
CASSLGQGLSYEQYF,TGTGCCAGCAGCTTGGGACAGGGGTTATCCTACGAGCAGTACTTC,TRBJ2-7,TRBV5-5,TRBD1,NA
CASSLNPAETQYF,TGTGCCAGCAGCTTAAACCCGGCGGAGACCCAGTACTTC,TRBJ2-5,TRBV7-6,NA,NA
CASSPGTGGSNQPQHF,TGTGCCAGTAGTCCAGGGACAGGGGGAAGCAATCAGCCCCAGCATTTT,TRBJ1-5,TRBV19,TRBD1,NA
CASSPRPGTYEQYF,TGTGCCAGCAGCCCAAGACCCGGGACCTACGAGCAGTACTTC,TRBJ2-7,TRBV13,NA,NA
CASSSRGWNTEAFF,TGTGCCAGCAGCTCACGAGGCTGGAACACTGAAGCTTTCTTT,TRBJ1-1,TRBV11-2,NA,NA
CSARNFYEQYF,TGCAGTGCTAGGAATTTTTACGAGCAGTACTTC,TRBJ2-7,TRBV20-1,NA,NA
CASSSRGFGNTIYF,TGTGCCAGCAGCTCAAGGGGTTTTGGAAACACCATATATTTT,TRBJ1-3,TRBV7-9,NA,NA
CASRRLAGSTDTQYF,TGCGCCAGCAGACGTCTAGCGGGGAGCACAGATACGCAGTATTTT,TRBJ2-3,TRBV5-1,TRBD2,NA
CASSIPHPSGGADTQYF,TGTGCCAGTAGTATACCCCATCCTAGCGGGGGCGCAGATACGCAGTATTTT,TRBJ2-3,TRBV19,TRBD2,NA
CASSLQGEMYSPLHF,TGTGCCAGCAGCTTACAGGGTGAAATGTATTCACCCCTCCACTTT,TRBJ1-6,TRBV11-2,NA,NA
CASSLRRGSNTEAFF,TGTGCCAGTAGCCTTAGGCGGGGATCAAACACTGAAGCTTTCTTT,TRBJ1-1,TRBV19,NA,NA